This is a list of T cell receptor beta chains from one sample in a study of cytomegalovirus exposure and HLA in healthy donors. Clones were read by immunoSEQ multiplex PCR, and TCRdb kept only the in-frame ones, dropping some. This sample yields over 150,000 clones, of which roughly 80% are seen a single time; about 4% belongs to the top ten. Source material: PBMCs. These receptors were obtained from a woman aged 40-49 years in good health and CMV-seronegative. Each CDR3 is given without its conserved first and last residue. Each record gives: V gene, J gene, CDR3 protein.

>TRBV7-9|TRBJ1-2
ASRLKDGYT
>TRBV2|TRBJ2-7
ASSERQGGYEQY
>TRBV28|TRBJ2-7
ASSLPVTRRYEQY
>TRBV13|TRBJ1-2
ASSLGLQGAMSGYT
>TRBV5-4|TRBJ1-2
ASSLATNYGYT
>TRBV6-5|TRBJ2-4
ASSYSGQKNIQY
>TRBV29-1|TRBJ2-5
SVDRGTQGQETQY
>TRBV6-1|TRBJ2-3
ASSERGDTQY
>TRBV5-4|TRBJ1-6
ASSWGDSTSPLH
>TRBV5-4|TRBJ2-6
ASSLARGGGAGANVLT
>TRBV19|TRBJ1-5
ASSIQFNQPQH
>TRBV7-9|TRBJ1-2
ASSYGQGANYGYT
>TRBV9|TRBJ1-2
ASSPASHGYT
>TRBV20-1|TRBJ1-4
SVGGEKLF
>TRBV5-1|TRBJ1-2
ASSPLPTSRGNYGYT
>TRBV5-1|TRBJ2-7
ASSLARSSAVYEQY
>TRBV6-1|TRBJ1-5
ASSDRRGRAQPQH
>TRBV13|TRBJ1-2
ASSSSGTGIVEGYT
>TRBV29-1|TRBJ1-1
SVSEGTEAF
>TRBV4-2|TRBJ1-1
ASSDGTEGWQAF
>TRBV2|TRBJ1-3
ASSVGVSSGNTIY
>TRBV9|TRBJ2-7
ASSLRRGVAPQSYEQY
>TRBV5-6|TRBJ1-2
ASSFIFAPGTGGLNGYT
>TRBV28|TRBJ1-5
ASRPPDRASNQPQH
>TRBV6-4|TRBJ1-2
ASRADSTYGYT
>TRBV6-5|TRBJ1-1
ASTQTLNTEAF
>TRBV6-1|TRBJ1-5
ASSEMEDPIGNQPQH
>TRBV7-9|TRBJ1-1
ASSFGTAEAF
>TRBV18|TRBJ1-2
ASSPTALGYT
>TRBV5-1|TRBJ2-7
ASSLTGTGTLEQY
>TRBV6-1|TRBJ1-5
ASSVRDRGNQPQH
>TRBV28|TRBJ1-2
ASSPYSSLAQRLDSYGYT
>TRBV15|TRBJ2-3
ATSAWTSISTDTQY
>TRBV7-7|TRBJ2-5
ASSHDWEETQY
>TRBV6-5|TRBJ1-2
ASSRPGEGYT
>TRBV2|TRBJ1-1
ASSDPGNTEAF
>TRBV7-8|TRBJ2-1
ASSPGGSNEQF
>TRBV28|TRBJ2-7
ASRRDRGEQY
>TRBV5-6|TRBJ2-7
ASTTMGQYYEQY
>TRBV6-5|TRBJ1-2
ASRRRRNYGYT
>TRBV19|TRBJ1-6
ASSIESPGGPSPLH
>TRBV10-1|TRBJ2-7
ASSAGSYEQY
>TRBV7-6|TRBJ1-1
ASSLAPGGPEAF
>TRBV7-9|TRBJ2-1
ASSHSWGGNDEQF